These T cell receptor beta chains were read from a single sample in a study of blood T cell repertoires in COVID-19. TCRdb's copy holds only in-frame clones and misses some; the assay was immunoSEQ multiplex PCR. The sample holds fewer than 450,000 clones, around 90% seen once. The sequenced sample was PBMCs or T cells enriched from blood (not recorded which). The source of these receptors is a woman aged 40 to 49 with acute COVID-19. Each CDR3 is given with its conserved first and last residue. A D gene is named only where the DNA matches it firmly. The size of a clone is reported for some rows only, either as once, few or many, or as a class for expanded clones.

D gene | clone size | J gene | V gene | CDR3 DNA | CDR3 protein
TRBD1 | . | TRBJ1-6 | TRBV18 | TGTGCCAGCTCAACCCGGGACAGGGATGAGAACTCACCCCTCCACTTT | CASSTRDRDENSPLHF
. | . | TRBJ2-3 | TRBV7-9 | TGTGGCGTCTTAGCGCTGACGGAGACAGATACGCAGTATTTT | CGVLALTETDTQYF
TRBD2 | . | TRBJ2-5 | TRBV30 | TGTGCCTGGGGGGGGCTAGCGGGGAGACAAGAGACCCAGTACTTC | CAWGGLAGRQETQYF
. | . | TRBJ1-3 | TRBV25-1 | TGTGCCAGCAGGAGGGCCGGGGATACTGGAAACACCATATATTTT | CASRRAGDTGNTIYF
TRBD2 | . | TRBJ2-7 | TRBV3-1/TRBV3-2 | TGTGCCAGCAGCCCCCTAGCGGACTCCTACGAGCAGTACTTC | CASSPLADSYEQYF
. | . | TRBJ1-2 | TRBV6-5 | TGTGCCAGCAGTTACGACAGACTTAACTATGGCTACACCTTC | CASSYDRLNYGYTF
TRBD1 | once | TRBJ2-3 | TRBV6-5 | TGTGCCAGCAGCGACAGGGGGCGCGGGACAGATACGCAGTATTTT | CASSDRGRGTDTQYF
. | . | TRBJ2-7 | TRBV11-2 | TGTGCCAGCAGGAGGGAACCGGGGAGCGAGCAGTACTTC | CASRREPGSEQYF
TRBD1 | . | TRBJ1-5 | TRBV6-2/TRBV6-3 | TGTGCCAGCAGTTACGGACAGGGTCGGGATCAGCCCCAGCATTTT | CASSYGQGRDQPQHF
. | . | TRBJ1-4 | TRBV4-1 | TGCGCCAGCAGCCCGGGTGCAACTAATGAAAAACTGTTTTTT | CASSPGATNEKLFF
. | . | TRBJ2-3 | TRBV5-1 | TGCGCCAGCAGAAGCCCTAGCTCCCAGGGCACAGATACGCAGTATTTT | CASRSPSSQGTDTQYF
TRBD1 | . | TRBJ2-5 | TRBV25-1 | TGTGCCAGCAGTGGATCAGGGGGAGAGACCCAGTACTTC | CASSGSGGETQYF
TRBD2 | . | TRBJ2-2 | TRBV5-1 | TGCGCCAGCAGCCAGCTTGGCGGGGGTGGCACCGGGGAGCTGTTTTTT | CASSQLGGGGTGELFF
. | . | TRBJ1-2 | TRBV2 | TGTGCCAGCAGTGCTAGAGGGAATGGCTACACCTTC | CASSARGNGYTF
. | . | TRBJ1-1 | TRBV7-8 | TGTGCCAGCAGCACGACAGGGAACACTGAAGCTTTCTTT | CASSTTGNTEAFF
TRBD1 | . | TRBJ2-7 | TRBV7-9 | TGTGCCAGCAGCTTGGGACAGGGGGCCTACGAGCAGTACTTC | CASSLGQGAYEQYF
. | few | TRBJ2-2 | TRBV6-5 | TGTGCCAGCAGTTACTCCCCAGGGGCCGGGGAGCTGTTTTTT | CASSYSPGAGELFF
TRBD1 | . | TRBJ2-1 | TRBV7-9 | TGTGCCAGCAGCTCTTGGCTTAGACAGGGAAGGGGAGATGAGCAGTTCTTC | CASSSWLRQGRGDEQFF
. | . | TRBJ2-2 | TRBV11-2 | TGTGCCAGCACCCCGCTCCGCAGCAGGCCGAACGCCGGGGAGCTGTTTTTT | CASTPLRSRPNAGELFF
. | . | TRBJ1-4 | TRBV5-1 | TGCGCCAGCAGCTTGGCCGGCGGACACGAGGCAACTAATGAAAAACTGTTTTTT | CASSLAGGHEATNEKLFF
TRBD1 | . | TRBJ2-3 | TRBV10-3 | TGTGCCATCGGGGGGACAGGGGCAGATACGCAGTATTTT | CAIGGTGADTQYF
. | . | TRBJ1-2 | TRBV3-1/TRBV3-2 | TGTGCCAGCAGCCAAGGTGCAGGAGGCGGAGGCTACACCTTC | CASSQGAGGGGYTF